The following is a T cell receptor beta chain sequence with its context. Its target is not known. With a J-beta primer mix and a sample-barcoded 5' primer, a second PCR ran about 7 to 12 cycles. Using its own MiXCR run on the 5' RACE reads, TCRdb lists one record per CDR3 protein. In the table there are roughly 800,000 distinct CDR3 sequences, approximately 24% of which are singletons. The CDR3 runs 16 residues. The ends were cut back, 5 bases at V and 2 bases at J, with 18 bases in the middle. In germline, CDR1 is LNHNV, CDR2 YYDKDF (reference sequence). The sample comes from a study of blood T cells in healthy people across ages. Study observations and caveats: Higher diversity, along with more naive CD4+ cells, distinguished long-lived donors from aged donors.

These sequences were also reported in another study, on T cells of mothers and their children. That report adds: The study found thymic selection shapes TCR recombination output similarly in related and unrelated pairs.

The TCR comes from a boy between 10 and 17 years old in good health. The rearrangement joins TRBV15 to TRBJ2-5, with D possibly being TRBD1 (6 bases). Sequenced: blood. CDR3 DNA: TGTGCCACCAGCCTTCACGGCAGGGGAAGGCAAGAGACCCAGTACTTC. Its protein is CATSLHGRGRQETQYF.